This T cell receptor (beta chain) came from a study of shared clonotypes between healthy human individuals. Produced via immunoSEQ multiplex PCR; TCRdb's table is partial and in-frame only. The repertoire has around 940,000 clones, more than 75% of them found once; the top ten carry roughly 1.5%. Sequenced input: memory CD4+ T cells sorted from blood. Subset of the sample: CD45RA-negative fraction. The sequence was collected from a man aged 18 to 29 in good health.

This chain's CDR3 is CASSLRDRYYNEQFF. Written as DNA, the CDR3 is TGTGCCAGCAGTTTAAGGGACAGGTACTACAATGAGCAGTTCTTC. This chain uses TRBV28 with TRBJ2-1; TRBD1 agrees at 8 bases. CDR1 and CDR2 from the germline V gene are MDHEN and SYDVKM. The ends lost 2 bases at V and 3 bases at J; junction bases unmatched: 3. The CDR3 has 15 amino acids.